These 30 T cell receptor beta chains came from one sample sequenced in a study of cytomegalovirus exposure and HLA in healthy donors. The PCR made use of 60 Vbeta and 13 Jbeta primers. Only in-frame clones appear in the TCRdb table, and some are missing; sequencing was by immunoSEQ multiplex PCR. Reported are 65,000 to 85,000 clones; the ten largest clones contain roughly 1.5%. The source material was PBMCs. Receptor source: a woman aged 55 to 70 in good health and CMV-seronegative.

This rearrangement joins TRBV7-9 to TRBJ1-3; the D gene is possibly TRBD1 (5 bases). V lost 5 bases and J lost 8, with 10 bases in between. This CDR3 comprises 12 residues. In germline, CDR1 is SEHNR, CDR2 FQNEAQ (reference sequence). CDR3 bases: TGTGCCAGCAGCGTTCAGGGTTACACCATATATTTT. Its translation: CASSVQGYTIYF.

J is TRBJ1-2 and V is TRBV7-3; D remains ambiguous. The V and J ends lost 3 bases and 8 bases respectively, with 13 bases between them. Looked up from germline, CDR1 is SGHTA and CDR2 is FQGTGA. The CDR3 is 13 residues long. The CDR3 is CASSFMSGFGYTF. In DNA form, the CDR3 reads TGTGCCAGCAGCTTTATGTCCGGGTTCGGCTACACCTTC.

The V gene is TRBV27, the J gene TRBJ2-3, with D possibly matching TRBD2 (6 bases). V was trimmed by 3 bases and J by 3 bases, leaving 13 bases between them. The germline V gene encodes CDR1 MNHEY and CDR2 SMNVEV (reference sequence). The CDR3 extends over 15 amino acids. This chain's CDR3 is CASSFGLGGTDTQYF. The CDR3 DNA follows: TGTGCCAGCAGTTTTGGTTTGGGAGGAACAGATACGCAGTATTTT.

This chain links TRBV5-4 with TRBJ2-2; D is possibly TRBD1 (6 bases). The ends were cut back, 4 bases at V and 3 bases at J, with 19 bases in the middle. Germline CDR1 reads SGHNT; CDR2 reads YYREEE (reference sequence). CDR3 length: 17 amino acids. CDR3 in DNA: TGTGCCAGCAGCGGCCCGACAGGATCGGGTTACACCGGGGAGCTGTTTTTT. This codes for CASSGPTGSGYTGELFF.

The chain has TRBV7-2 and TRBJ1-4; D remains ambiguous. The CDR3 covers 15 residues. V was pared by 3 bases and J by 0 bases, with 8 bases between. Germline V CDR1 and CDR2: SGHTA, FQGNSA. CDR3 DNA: TGTGCCAGCAGCTTGAGTGCTGCAACTAATGAAAAACTGTTTTTT. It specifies CASSLSAATNEKLFF. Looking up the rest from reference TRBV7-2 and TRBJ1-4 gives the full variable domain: GAGVSQSPSNKVTEKGKDVELRCDPISGHTALYWYRQSLGQGLEFLIYFQGNSAPDKSGLPSDRFSAERTGGSVSTLTIQRTQQEDSAVYLCASSLSAATNEKLFFGSGTQLSVL.

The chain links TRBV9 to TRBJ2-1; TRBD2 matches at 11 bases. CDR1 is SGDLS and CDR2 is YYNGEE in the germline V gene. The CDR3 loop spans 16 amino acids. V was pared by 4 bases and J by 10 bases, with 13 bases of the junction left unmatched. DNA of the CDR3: TGTGCCAGCAGCCTCGGAGGGACTAGCGGTTTAGGAGAGCAGTTCTTC. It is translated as CASSLGGTSGLGEQFF.

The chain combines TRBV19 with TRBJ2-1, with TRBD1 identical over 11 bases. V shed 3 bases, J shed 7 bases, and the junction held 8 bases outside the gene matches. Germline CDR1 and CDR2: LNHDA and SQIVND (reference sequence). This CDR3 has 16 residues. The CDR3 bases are TGTGCCAGTAGTATCCTGGGACAGGGGGTAAAGAATGAGCAGTTCTTC. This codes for CASSILGQGVKNEQFF.

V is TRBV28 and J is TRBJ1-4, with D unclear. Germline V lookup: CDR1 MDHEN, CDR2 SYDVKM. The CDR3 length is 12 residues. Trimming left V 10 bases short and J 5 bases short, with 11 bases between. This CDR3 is CATSLRNEKLFF. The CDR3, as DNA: TGTGCCACCTCCCTAAGAAATGAAAAACTGTTTTTT.

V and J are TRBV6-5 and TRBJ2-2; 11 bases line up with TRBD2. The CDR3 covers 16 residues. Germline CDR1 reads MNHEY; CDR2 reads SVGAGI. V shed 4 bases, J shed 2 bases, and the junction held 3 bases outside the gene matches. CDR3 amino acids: CASSSGLAANTGELFF. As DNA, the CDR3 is TGTGCCAGCAGTTCGGGACTAGCGGCCAACACCGGGGAGCTGTTTTTT.

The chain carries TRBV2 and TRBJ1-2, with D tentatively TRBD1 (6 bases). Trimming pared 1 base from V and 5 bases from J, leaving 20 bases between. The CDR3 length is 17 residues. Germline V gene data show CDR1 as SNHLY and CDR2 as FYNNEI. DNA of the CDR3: TGTGCCAGCAGTGAAGGACAGGTCCGAGCCACTTATTATGGCTACACCTTC. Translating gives CASSEGQVRATYYGYTF. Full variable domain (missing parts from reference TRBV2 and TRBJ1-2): EPEVTQTPSHQVTQMGQEVILRCVPISNHLYFYWYRQILGQKVEFLVSFYNNEISEKSEIFDDQFSVERPDGSNFTLKIRSTKLEDSAMYFCASSEGQVRATYYGYTFGSGTRLTVV.

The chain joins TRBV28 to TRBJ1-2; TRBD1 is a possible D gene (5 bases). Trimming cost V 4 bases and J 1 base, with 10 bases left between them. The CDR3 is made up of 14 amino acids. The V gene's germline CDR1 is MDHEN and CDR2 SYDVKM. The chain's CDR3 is CASSSQGFNYGYTF. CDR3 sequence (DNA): TGTGCCAGCAGTTCCCAGGGATTTAACTATGGCTACACCTTC.

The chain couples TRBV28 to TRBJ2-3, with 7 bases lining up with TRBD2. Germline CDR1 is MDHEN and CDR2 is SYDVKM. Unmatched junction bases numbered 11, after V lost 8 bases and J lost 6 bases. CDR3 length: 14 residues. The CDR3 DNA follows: TGTGCCAGCTCCCTTGGGGGGAGGGCCGATACGCAGTATTTT. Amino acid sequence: CASSLGGRADTQYF. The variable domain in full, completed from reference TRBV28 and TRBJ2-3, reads DVKVTQSSRYLVKRTGEKVFLECVQDMDHENMFWYRQDPGLGLRLIYFSYDVKMKEKGDIPEGYSVSREKKERFSLILESASTNQTSMYLCASSLGGRADTQYFGPGTRLTVL.

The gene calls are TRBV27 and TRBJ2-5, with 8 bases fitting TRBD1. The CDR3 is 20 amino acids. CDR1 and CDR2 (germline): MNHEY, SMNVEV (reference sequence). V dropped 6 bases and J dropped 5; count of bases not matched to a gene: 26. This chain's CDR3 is CASRPLDRGVVVGAVETQYF. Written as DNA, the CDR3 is TGTGCCAGCAGACCCCTTGACAGGGGAGTAGTTGTGGGGGCCGTGGAGACCCAGTACTTC.

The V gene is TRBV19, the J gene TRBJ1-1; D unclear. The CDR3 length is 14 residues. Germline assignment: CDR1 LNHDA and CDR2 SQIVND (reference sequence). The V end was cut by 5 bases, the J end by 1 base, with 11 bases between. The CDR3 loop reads CASSAPGGNTEAFF. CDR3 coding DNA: TGTGCCAGTAGTGCGCCGGGAGGGAACACTGAAGCTTTCTTT.

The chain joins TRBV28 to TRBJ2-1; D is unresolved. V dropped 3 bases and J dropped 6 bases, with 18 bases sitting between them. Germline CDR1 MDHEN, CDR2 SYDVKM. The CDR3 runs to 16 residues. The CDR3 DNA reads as TGTGCCAGCAGTTTTATGAGGCGGAGCCTGGGCAATGAGCAGTTCTTC. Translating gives CASSFMRRSLGNEQFF.

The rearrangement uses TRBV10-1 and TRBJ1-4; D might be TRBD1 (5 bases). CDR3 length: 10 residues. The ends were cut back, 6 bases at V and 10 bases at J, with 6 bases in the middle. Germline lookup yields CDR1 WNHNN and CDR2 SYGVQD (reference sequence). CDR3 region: CASRGLKLFF. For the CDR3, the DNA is TGCGCCAGCAGGGGGCTAAAACTGTTTTTT.

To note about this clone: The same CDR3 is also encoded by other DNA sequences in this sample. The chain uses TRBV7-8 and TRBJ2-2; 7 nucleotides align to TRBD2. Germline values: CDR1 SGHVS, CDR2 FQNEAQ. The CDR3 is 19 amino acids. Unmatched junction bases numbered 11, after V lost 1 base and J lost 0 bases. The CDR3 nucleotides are TGTGCCAGCAGCTTAGGATCGGCGGGAGTCTTCGCGAACACCGGGGAGCTGTTTTTT. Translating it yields CASSLGSAGVFANTGELFF.

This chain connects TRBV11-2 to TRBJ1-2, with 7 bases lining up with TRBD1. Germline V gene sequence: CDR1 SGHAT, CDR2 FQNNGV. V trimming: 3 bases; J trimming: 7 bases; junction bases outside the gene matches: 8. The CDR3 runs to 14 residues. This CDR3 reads CASSFEGQSVGYTF. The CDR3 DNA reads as TGTGCCAGCAGCTTCGAGGGACAGTCAGTTGGCTACACCTTC.

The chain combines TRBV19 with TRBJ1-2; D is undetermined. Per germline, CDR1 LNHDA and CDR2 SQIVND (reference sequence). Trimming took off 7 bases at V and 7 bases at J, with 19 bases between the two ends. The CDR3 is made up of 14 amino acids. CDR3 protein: CASTYANGDFGYTF. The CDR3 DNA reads TGTGCCAGTACCTATGCAAACGGAGACTTTGGCTACACCTTC. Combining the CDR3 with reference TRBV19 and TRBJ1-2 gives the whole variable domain DGGITQSPKYLFRKEGQNVTLSCEQNLNHDAMYWYRQDPGQGLRLIYYSQIVNDFQKGDIAEGYSVSREKKESFPLTVTSAQKNPTAFYLCASTYANGDFGYTFGSGTRLTVV.

CDR3 bases: TGTGCCATCAATCGACAGGGGGACGGAAACACCATATATTTT. The encoded protein is CAINRQGDGNTIYF. The chain is built from TRBV10-3 and TRBJ1-3; 9 bases fit TRBD1. CDR1 and CDR2 from the germline V gene are ENHRY and SYGVKD. J gave up 4 bases and V 7 bases, and 5 bases lay outside the gene matches. The CDR3 contains 14 residues.

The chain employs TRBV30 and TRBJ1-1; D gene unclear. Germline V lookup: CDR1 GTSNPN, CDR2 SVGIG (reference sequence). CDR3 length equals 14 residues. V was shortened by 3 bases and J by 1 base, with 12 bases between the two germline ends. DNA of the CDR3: TGTGCCTGGAGGGAGTTGAGTGGGAACACTGAAGCTTTCTTT. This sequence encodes CAWRELSGNTEAFF. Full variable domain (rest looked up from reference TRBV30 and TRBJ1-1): SQTIHQWPATLVQPVGSPLSLECTVEGTSNPNLYWYRQAAGRGLQLLFYSVGIGQISSEVPQNLSASRPQDRQFILSSKKLLLSDSGFYLCAWRELSGNTEAFFGQGTRLTVV.

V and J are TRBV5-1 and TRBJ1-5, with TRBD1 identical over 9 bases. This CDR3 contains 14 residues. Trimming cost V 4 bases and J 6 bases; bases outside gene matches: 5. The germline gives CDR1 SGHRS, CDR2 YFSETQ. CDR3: CASSPGTGTQPQHF. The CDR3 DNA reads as TGCGCCAGCAGCCCGGGGACAGGGACTCAGCCCCAGCATTTT.

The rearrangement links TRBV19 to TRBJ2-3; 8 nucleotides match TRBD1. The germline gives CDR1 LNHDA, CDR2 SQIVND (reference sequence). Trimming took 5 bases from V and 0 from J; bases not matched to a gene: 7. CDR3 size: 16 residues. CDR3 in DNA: TGTGCCAGTAGTTCGAGCGGACAGGGTAGCACAGATACGCAGTATTTT. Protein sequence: CASSSSGQGSTDTQYF.

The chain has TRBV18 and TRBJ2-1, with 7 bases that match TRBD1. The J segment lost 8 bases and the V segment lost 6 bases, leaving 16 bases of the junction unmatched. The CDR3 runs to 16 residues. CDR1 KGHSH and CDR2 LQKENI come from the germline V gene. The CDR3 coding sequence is TGTGCCAGCTCCCCGAAAGGGACAGATCTTTGGGATGAGCAGTTCTTC. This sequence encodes CASSPKGTDLWDEQFF.

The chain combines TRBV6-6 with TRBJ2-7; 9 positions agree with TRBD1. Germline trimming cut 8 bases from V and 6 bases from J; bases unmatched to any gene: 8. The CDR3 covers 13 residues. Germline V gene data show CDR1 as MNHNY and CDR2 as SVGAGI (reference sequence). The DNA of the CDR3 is TGTGCCAGCGGAGGGACAGGGTTCACCGAGCAGTACTTC. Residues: CASGGTGFTEQYF.

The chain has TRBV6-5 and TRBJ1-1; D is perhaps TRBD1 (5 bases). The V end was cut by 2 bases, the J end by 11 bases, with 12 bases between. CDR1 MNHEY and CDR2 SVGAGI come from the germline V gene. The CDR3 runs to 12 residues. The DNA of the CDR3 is TGTGCCAGCAGTTACCAAGGGGCCGGGGCTTTCTTT. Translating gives CASSYQGAGAFF.

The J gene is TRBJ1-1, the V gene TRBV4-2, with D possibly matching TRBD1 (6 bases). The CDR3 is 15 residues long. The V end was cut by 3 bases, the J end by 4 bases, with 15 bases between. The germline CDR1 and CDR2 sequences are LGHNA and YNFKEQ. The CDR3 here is CASSQIQGRGTEAFF. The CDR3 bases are TGTGCCAGCAGCCAGATACAGGGTAGGGGCACTGAAGCTTTCTTT.

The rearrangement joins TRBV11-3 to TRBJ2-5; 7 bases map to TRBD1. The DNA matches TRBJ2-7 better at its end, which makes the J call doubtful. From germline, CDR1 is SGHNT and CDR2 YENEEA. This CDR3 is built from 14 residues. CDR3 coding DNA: TGTGCCAGCAGCCTCGCAGACAGGGTAAACGAGCAGTACTTC. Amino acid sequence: CASSLADRVNEQYF.

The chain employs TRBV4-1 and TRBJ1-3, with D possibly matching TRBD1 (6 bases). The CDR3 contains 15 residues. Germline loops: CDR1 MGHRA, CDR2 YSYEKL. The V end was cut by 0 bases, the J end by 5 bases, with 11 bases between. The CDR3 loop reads CASSQESDSRNTIYF. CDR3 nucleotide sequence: TGCGCCAGCAGCCAAGAATCGGACAGCCGAAACACCATATATTTT.

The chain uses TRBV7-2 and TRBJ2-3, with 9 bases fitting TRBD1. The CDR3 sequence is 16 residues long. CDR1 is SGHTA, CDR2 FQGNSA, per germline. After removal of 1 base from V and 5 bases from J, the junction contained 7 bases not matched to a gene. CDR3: CASSLDDRGFEDTQYF. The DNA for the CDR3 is TGTGCCAGCAGCTTAGACGACAGGGGGTTCGAAGATACGCAGTATTTT.